The 10 T cell receptor beta chains reported below all come from one sample, sequenced in a study of high-grade serous ovarian cancer treatment subgroups. The tumor samples were collected prior to definitive surgery or chemotherapy. Repertoires were generated with immunoSEQ multiplex PCR, while TCRdb's copy carries only in-frame clones and drops some. The data contain roughly 15,000 clones, about nine tenths of them singletons. Sequencing was carried out using tumor tissue. These receptors all come from a human donor with high-grade serous ovarian cancer.

This chain uses TRBV6-1 with TRBJ1-1; unclear D gene. The CDR3 length is 14 residues. With 7 bases removed from V and 2 bases from J, the gap between germline ends came to 14 bases. Germline V gene data show CDR1 as MNHNS and CDR2 as SASEGT. In nucleotides, the CDR3 is TGTGCCAGCACCGAACGGCGGACCAACACTGAAGCTTTCTTT. Its translation: CASTERRTNTEAFF.

The chain employs TRBV5-6 and TRBJ2-7; 7 bases are a match to TRBD1. Per the germline V gene, CDR1 is SGHDT and CDR2 is YYEEEE. The V gene end was trimmed by 4 bases and the J gene end by 2 bases; junction bases not matched to a gene: 6. The CDR3 loop spans 14 amino acids. CDR3 coding DNA: TGTGCCAGCAGCCCAGGACAGGCTCCCTACGAGCAGTACTTC. Protein: CASSPGQAPYEQYF.

This chain connects TRBV9 to TRBJ1-6; 8 bases are a match to TRBD1. The CDR3 sequence is 19 residues long. The ends lost 3 bases at V and 0 bases at J; junction bases unmatched: 11. The germline CDR1 and CDR2 sequences are SGDLS and YYNGEE. CDR3 DNA sequence: TGTGCCAGCAGCGCCTATGGGGGACAGGATGGCTCCTATAATTCACCCCTCCACTTT. This codes for CASSAYGGQDGSYNSPLHF.

The table lists this clone with a few counts. This rearrangement joins TRBV28 to TRBJ2-7, with TRBD1 identical over 11 bases. The CDR3 is 18 amino acids. Trimming removed 5 bases from V and 4 bases from J; junction bases left unmatched: 16. The germline CDR1 and CDR2 sequences are MDHEN and SYDVKM. CDR3 nucleotide sequence: TGTGCCAGCAGTATAATCAACGGTGGACAGGGGGCTTTTTACGAGCAGTACTTC. Translation gives CASSIINGGQGAFYEQYF. Variable domain in full (rest from reference TRBV28 and TRBJ2-7): DVKVTQSSRYLVKRTGEKVFLECVQDMDHENMFWYRQDPGLGLRLIYFSYDVKMKEKGDIPEGYSVSREKKERFSLILESASTNQTSMYLCASSIINGGQGAFYEQYFGPGTRLTVT.

V usage is TRBV5-4 and J usage is TRBJ2-3, with a tentative D call TRBD2 (6 bases). Germline V gene lookup returns CDR1 SGHNT and CDR2 YYREEE (reference sequence). The CDR3 sequence is 14 residues long. The ends were cut back, 1 base at V and 3 bases at J, with 9 bases in the middle. The CDR3, as DNA: TGTGCCAGCAGCTTGACTAGCCCAACAGATACGCAGTATTTT. Protein sequence: CASSLTSPTDTQYF.

The chain combines TRBV19 with TRBJ1-2; D is uncertain. The length of the CDR3 is 13 residues. V was trimmed by 3 bases and J by 8 bases, leaving 13 bases between them. Germline CDR1 is LNHDA and CDR2 is SQIVND (reference sequence). CDR3 nucleotide sequence: TGTGCCAGTAGTATTGGCGTGGATATAGGCTACACCTTC. Translating it yields CASSIGVDIGYTF. Combining the CDR3 with reference TRBV19 and TRBJ1-2 gives the whole variable domain DGGITQSPKYLFRKEGQNVTLSCEQNLNHDAMYWYRQDPGQGLRLIYYSQIVNDFQKGDIAEGYSVSREKKESFPLTVTSAQKNPTAFYLCASSIGVDIGYTFGSGTRLTVV.

The chain recombines TRBV5-5 with TRBJ1-3; 8 bases are a match to TRBD1. Per the germline V gene, CDR1 is SGHKS and CDR2 is YYEKEE (reference sequence). This CDR3 is built from 16 residues. V gave up 4 bases and J gave up 4 bases; unmatched junction bases: 10. DNA for the CDR3: TGTGCCAGCAGCCGTCCAATAGGACAGGGCGGAAACACCATATATTTT. As protein: CASSRPIGQGGNTIYF.

The chain combines TRBV29-1 with TRBJ2-3, with 9 bases that match TRBD2. Germline loops: CDR1 SQVTM, CDR2 ANQGSEA. The CDR3 has 15 amino acids. Losses at the gene ends were 8 bases for V and 2 bases for J; bases not matched to a gene: 11. The CDR3 is CSIPGLARFTDTQYF. CDR3 coding DNA: TGCAGCATCCCAGGACTAGCGAGGTTCACAGATACGCAGTATTTT.

This clone was counted once. This chain joins TRBV7-6 and TRBJ1-6; D is possibly TRBD1 (6 bases). The V end lost 2 bases, the J end lost 8 bases, and 10 bases lay between the germline ends. The germline gives CDR1 SGHVS, CDR2 FNYEAQ. CDR3 length: 14 amino acids. For the CDR3, the DNA is TGTGCCAGCAGCTTAAACAGGGCTGATTCACCCCTCCACTTT. Translation gives CASSLNRADSPLHF. The full variable domain, rest sourced from reference TRBV7-6 and TRBJ1-6, is GAGVSQSPRYKVTKRGQDVALRCDPISGHVSLYWYRQALGQGPEFLTYFNYEAQQDKSGLPNDRFSAERPEGSISTLTIQRTEQRDSAMYRCASSLNRADSPLHFGNGTRLTVT.

The rearrangement uses TRBV6-6 and TRBJ2-2; 10 nucleotides match TRBD1. With 5 bases clipped from V and 2 bases from J, the junction kept 2 bases outside the gene matches. Per germline, CDR1 MNHNY and CDR2 SVGAGI (reference sequence). CDR3 length: 15 residues. The CDR3 DNA is TGTGCCAGCAGTAGGGACAGGGGTAACACCGGGGAGCTGTTTTTT. Translating gives CASSRDRGNTGELFF.